This T cell receptor beta chain appears in the sequencing data of a study of post-analysis software for immune sequencing data. Study-wide points: The study found TRBV5-6, TRBV5-1 and TRBV20-1 among five or six TRBV segments more frequent in patients than controls. With F measure, samples from one preparation batch clustered together strongly.

Germline assignment: CDR1 MDHEN and CDR2 SYDVKM. The germline V and J ends were trimmed by 2 bases and 0 bases, with 13 bases remaining between them. The CDR3 extends over 17 amino acids. cDNA libraries of TCR beta carried unique molecular identifiers. Input of about 0.95 to 10 million T cells yielded around 500,000 cDNA molecules. MiXCR was run by TCRdb on the PCR reads, yielding one entry per CDR3 protein. The sample carries hundreds of thousands of distinct CDR3 sequences, 25% to 30% recorded once. As to this clonotype: What it binds is not known.

Sequenced input: blood. This receptor was obtained from a girl under 18 with multiple sclerosis. The chain uses TRBV28 and TRBJ2-2; D perhaps matches TRBD1 (6 bases). CDR3 in amino acids: CASSLPLSGANTGELFF. CDR3 nucleotides: TGTGCCAGCAGTTTACCTTTGTCAGGGGCGAACACCGGGGAGCTGTTTTTT.